This T cell receptor beta chain was identified in a study of regulatory T cells in long-lasting Graves disease. Study-level points and caveats: Persistent Graves' patients showed reduced TCR diversity versus newly diagnosed patients.

Time point defined: newly diagnosed GD, antithyroid drugs for less than 3 months. From PBMCs, RNA was extracted and then used to make the TCR library. A note on this clonotype: Its target is not known.

CDR1 and CDR2 from the germline V gene are DFQATT and SNEGSKA (reference sequence). Trimming pared 1 base from V and 3 bases from J, leaving 13 bases between. The CDR3 extends over 14 amino acids. Researchers made TCR beta libraries by using iRepertoire HTBI primers and running Arm-PCR on CDR3 regions. Each CDR3 protein is one row after TCRdb ran MiXCR on the multiplex PCR reads. The sample carries approximately 350,000 distinct CDR3 sequences, approximately 12% recorded once. The sample also formed part of further work on T cells in Graves' hyperthyroidism and ophthalmopathy. From that second work: Progression to ophthalmopathy was predicted a median of approximately 6.4 months early.

Sequencing was performed on peripheral blood mononuclear cells (PBMCs), taken at new diagnosis, from a patient treated with antithyroid drugs. This clonotype was sampled from a young woman with Graves disease. The V gene is TRBV20-1, the J gene TRBJ2-7, with TRBD2 as a possible D gene (5 bases). CDR3: CSARGLASFYEQYF. CDR3 sequence (DNA): TGCAGTGCTAGAGGCTTGGCTAGCTTCTACGAGCAGTACTTC.